The sequence of this TCR beta chain was determined in a study of T cells in localized non-small cell lung cancer (dated by TCRdb to the early 2020s). Some background on the complete study: Comparing tumors with uninvolved tumor-adjacent lungs, the study looked at the T cell repertoires of fewer than 250 patients with early-stage NSCLC. The cohort consisted of about 240 treatment-naive NSCLC patients whose localized lung tumors had been resected. Of the NSCLC patients, about 130 were male and around 99 were female, and the mean age was approximately 66 years. General conclusions and limits of the study: Higher blood T cell density associated with longer overall survival, while higher adjacent-lung clonality associated with shorter survival. A median of roughly 58 of the top 100 tumor clones were detected in paired uninvolved adjacent lung, and around 27 of these tumor clones were also found among the top 100 clones of the paired uninvolved adjacent lung. Because multi-region tumor sequencing was not done, intratumor heterogeneity could not be ruled out. The highest T cell clonality was observed in uninvolved tumor-adjacent lung, where clonality exceeded that of tumor, suggesting that antigenic responses were more focused in uninvolved tumor-adjacent lung. Because the study design was exploratory, TCR variables were selected using unadjusted p-values without false-discovery rate correction.

Measured from the cysteine to the phenylalanine, the CDR3 is 14 residues long. Solely the CDR3 DNA is kept, with 42 bases framed from the first base. Via the germline V gene, CDR1 is SGHRS and CDR2 YFSETQ. V loses 0 bases, J loses 5 bases, and the germline ends lie 8 bases apart. At diagnosis, tumor, uninvolved tumor-adjacent lung and peripheral blood were collected and then preserved as a mix of FFPE and fresh-frozen material. Blood samples were analyzed as peripheral blood mononuclear cells for TCR repertoire profiling. TCR beta CDR3 regions were sequenced from DNA using the immunoSEQ Assay. The authors' pipeline ran thus. To compute T cell density, TCR beta template counts were normalized to usable DNA, which was estimated by amplifying housekeeping genes. Richness was estimated with the preseqR package, extrapolating to 400,000 templates for PBMC samples and 120,000 templates for tissue samples. Clonality was defined by subtracting Pielou's evenness from one. Differential abundance testing on productive amino-acid clonotypes, with a minimum total count of 5 and an alpha of 0.1, was used to identify tissue-enriched TCRs. The Jaccard Index and the Morisita Overlap Index were used to quantify repertoire overlap between compartments. GLIPH grouped TCR beta CDR3s together with public tetramer-defined viral CDR3s, and a viral motif had to include at least three viral sequences and show V-gene enrichment. TCRdb retrieved this table from immuneACCESS and kept in-frame rearrangements only. Not all clones are present; in checked studies, unresolved V genes account for under half, and no reason is known for the remainder. D and trimming were read from the DNA, whereas the V and J calls and clone size are those reported in that table. This sample lists approximately 30,000 clones; more than 70% were detected once. The top ten hold 4.2% of the sample.

This clone showed up just a few times. Its antigen is not yet known. Within one base of it there is no much larger clone, and no base qualities were kept. This receptor chain uses TRBV5-1 and TRBJ2-2; a tentative D call is TRBD1 (6 bases match). The starting material was peripheral blood, obtained before any cancer treatment. The sequence derives from a woman aged 35 to 70 with stage I lung adenocarcinoma. The sequenced DNA: TGCGCCAGCAGCTTGGAAAGGGGGACCGGGGAGCTGTTTTTT. It is translated as CASSLERGTGELFF. With all but the CDR3 taken from the reference TRBV5-1 and TRBJ2-2 genes, the full variable domain is: KAGVTQTPRYLIKTRGQQVTLSCSPISGHRSVSWYQQTPGQGLQFLFEYFSETQRNKGNFPGRFSGRQFSNSRSEMNVSTLELGDSALYLCASSLERGTGELFFGEGSRLTVL.